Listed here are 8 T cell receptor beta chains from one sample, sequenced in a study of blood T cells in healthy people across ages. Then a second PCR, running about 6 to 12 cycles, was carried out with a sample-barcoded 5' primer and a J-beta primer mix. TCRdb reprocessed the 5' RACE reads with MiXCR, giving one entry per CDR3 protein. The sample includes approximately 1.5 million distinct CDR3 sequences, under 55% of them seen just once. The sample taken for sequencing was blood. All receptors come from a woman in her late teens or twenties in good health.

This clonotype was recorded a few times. The CDR3 DNA reads TGTGCCAGCAGCCCGGACAGAATATTTAAAAACATTCAGTACTTC. This encodes CASSPDRIFKNIQYF. The chain uses TRBV7-2 and TRBJ2-4; the D gene is possibly TRBD1 (6 bases). The CDR3 loop spans 15 amino acids. Germline lookup yields CDR1 SGHTA and CDR2 FQGNSA. The germline V and J ends were trimmed by 5 bases and 4 bases, with 15 bases remaining between them.

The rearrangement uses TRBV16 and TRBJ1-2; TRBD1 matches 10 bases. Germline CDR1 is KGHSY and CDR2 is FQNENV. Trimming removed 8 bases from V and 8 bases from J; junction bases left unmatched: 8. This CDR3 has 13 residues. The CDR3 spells CASFAGTGDGYTF. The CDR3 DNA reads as TGTGCCAGCTTCGCCGGGACAGGGGACGGCTACACCTTC.

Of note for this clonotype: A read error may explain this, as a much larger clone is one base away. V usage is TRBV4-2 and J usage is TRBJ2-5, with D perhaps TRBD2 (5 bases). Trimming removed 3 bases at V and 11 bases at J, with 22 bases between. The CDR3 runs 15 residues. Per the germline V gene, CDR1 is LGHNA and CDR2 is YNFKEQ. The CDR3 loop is CASSQMAGGPNEQYF. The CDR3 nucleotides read TGTGCCAGCAGCCAGATGGCGGGCGGGCCGAATGAGCAGTACTTC.

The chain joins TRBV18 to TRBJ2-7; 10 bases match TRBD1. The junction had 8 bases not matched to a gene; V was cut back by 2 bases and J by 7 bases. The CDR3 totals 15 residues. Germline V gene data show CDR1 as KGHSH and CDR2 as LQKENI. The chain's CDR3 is CASSPDETGGWEQYF. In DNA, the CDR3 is TGTGCCAGCTCACCAGACGAGACAGGGGGCTGGGAGCAGTACTTC.

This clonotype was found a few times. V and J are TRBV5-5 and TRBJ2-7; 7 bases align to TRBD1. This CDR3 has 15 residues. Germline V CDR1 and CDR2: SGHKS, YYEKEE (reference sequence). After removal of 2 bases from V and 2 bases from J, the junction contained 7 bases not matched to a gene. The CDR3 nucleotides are TGTGCCAGCAGCTTCCAGGGGGTAGCACCCTACGAGCAGTACTTC. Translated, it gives CASSFQGVAPYEQYF.

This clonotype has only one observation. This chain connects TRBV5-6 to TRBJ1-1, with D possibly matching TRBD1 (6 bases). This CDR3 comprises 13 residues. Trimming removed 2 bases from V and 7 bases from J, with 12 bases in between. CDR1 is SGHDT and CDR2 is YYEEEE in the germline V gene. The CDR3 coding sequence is TGTGCCAGCAGCTTCCGGGGGGCTGGTGAAGCTTTCTTT. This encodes CASSFRGAGEAFF.

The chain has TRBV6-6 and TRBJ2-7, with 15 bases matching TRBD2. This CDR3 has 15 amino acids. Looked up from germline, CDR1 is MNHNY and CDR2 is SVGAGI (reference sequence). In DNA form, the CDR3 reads TGTTCGTCCGGGACTAGCGGGAGGAGCTCCTACGAGCAGTACTTC. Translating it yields CSSGTSGRSSYEQYF.

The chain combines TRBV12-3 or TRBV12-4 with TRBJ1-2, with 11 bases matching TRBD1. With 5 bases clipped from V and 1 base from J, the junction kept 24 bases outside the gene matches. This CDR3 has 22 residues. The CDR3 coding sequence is TGTGCCAGCAGTCCCGTGGTGGCTGGGACAGGGGGGATCCAGAGAAATAACTATGGCTACACCTTC. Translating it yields CASSPVVAGTGGIQRNNYGYTF.